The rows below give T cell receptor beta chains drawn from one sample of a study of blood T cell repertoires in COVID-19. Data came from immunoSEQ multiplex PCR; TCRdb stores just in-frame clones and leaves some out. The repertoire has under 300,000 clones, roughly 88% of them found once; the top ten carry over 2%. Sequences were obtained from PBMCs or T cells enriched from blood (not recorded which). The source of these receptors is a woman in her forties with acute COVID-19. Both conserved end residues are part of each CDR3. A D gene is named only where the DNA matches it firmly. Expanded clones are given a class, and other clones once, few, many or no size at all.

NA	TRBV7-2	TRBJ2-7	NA	CASSQAYEQYF	TGTGCCAGCAGTCAGGCCTACGAGCAGTACTTC
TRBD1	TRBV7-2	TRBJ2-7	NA	CASSFDRGFSYEQYF	TGTGCCAGCAGCTTCGACAGGGGATTCTCCTACGAGCAGTACTTC
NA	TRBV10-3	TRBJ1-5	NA	CATRQDSNQPQHF	TGTGCCACGCGACAGGATAGCAATCAGCCCCAGCATTTT
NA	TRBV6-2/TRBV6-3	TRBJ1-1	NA	CASSDQDRLNTEAFF	TGTGCCAGCAGTGACCAGGACAGACTGAACACTGAAGCTTTCTTT
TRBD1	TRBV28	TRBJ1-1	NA	CASSQPGQGTEAFF	TGTGCCAGCAGTCAGCCGGGACAGGGTACTGAAGCTTTCTTT
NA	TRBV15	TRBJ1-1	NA	CATSSTGRTEAFF	TGTGCCACCAGCAGTACGGGGAGAACTGAAGCTTTCTTT
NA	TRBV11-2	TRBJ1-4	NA	CASSRAGATNEKLFF	TGTGCCAGCAGCCGAGCGGGGGCAACTAATGAAAAACTGTTTTTT
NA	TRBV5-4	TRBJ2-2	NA	CASSARAGLSSNTGELFF	TGTGCCAGCAGCGCCCGGGCAGGGCTTAGTTCGAACACCGGGGAGCTGTTTTTT
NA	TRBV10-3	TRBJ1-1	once	CAISESKSVNTEAFF	TGTGCCATCAGTGAGTCGAAATCGGTGAACACTGAAGCTTTCTTT
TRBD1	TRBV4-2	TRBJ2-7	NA	CASSQTGTGVYEQYF	TGTGCCAGCAGCCAGACCGGGACAGGGGTTTACGAGCAGTACTTC
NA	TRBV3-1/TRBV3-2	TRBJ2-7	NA	CASSRRGNYEQYF	TGTGCCAGCAGCCGACGCGGGAACTACGAGCAGTACTTC
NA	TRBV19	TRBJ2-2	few	CASATQIKRTGELFF	TGTGCCAGCGCGACTCAGATTAAGAGAACCGGGGAGCTGTTTTTT
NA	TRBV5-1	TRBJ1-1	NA	CASSGQPGNTEAFF	TGCGCCAGCAGCGGGCAGCCCGGGAACACTGAAGCTTTCTTT
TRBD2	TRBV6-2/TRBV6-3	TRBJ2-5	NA	CASSFGTSGSRQETQYF	TGTGCCAGCAGTTTCGGGACTAGCGGGAGCCGACAAGAGACCCAGTACTTC
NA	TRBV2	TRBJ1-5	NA	CASSRTGPPQPQHF	TGTGCCAGCAGTCGCACAGGGCCCCCTCAGCCCCAGCATTTT
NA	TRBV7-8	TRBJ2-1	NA	CASSPGSEQFF	TGTGCCAGCAGCCCGGGGAGCGAGCAGTTCTTC
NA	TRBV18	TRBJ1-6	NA	CASSPGHPSPLHF	TGTGCCAGCTCTCCAGGACACCCTTCACCCCTCCACTTT
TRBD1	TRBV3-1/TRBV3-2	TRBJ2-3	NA	CASSDRTGIPTDTQYF	TGTGCCAGCAGCGACAGGACAGGGATCCCCACAGATACGCAGTATTTT
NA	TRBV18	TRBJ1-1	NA	CASSSTQVNTEAFF	TGTGCCAGCTCATCCACCCAGGTGAACACTGAAGCTTTCTTT
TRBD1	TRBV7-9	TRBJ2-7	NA	CASSWTGGEQYF	TGTGCCAGCAGCTGGACAGGGGGCGAGCAGTACTTC
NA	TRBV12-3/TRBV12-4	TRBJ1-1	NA	CASSLADTEAFF	TGTGCCAGCAGTTTAGCCGACACTGAAGCTTTCTTT
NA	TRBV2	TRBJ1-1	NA	CASTSEGTPEAFF	TGTGCCAGCACCTCCGAGGGAACGCCTGAAGCTTTCTTT
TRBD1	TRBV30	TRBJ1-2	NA	CAWSQTGIAGYTF	TGTGCCTGGAGTCAGACAGGGATCGCTGGCTACACCTTC
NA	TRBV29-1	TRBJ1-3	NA	CSVEGQADLSGNTIYF	TGCAGCGTTGAAGGACAGGCCGATCTCTCTGGAAACACCATATATTTT